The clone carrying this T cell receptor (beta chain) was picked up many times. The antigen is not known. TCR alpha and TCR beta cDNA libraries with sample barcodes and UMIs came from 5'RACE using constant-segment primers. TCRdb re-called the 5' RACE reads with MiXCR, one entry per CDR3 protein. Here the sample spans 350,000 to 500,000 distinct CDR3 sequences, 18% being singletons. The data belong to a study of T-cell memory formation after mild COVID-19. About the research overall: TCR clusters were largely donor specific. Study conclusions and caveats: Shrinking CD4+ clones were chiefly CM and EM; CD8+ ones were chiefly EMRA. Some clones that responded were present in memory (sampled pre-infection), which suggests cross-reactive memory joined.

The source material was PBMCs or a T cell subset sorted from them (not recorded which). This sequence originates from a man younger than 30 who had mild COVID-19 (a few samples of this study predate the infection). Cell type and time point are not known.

Written as DNA, the CDR3 is TGTGCCAGCAGGACTAGCACAGATACGCAGTATTTT. The encoded protein is CASRTSTDTQYF. This chain connects TRBV27 to TRBJ2-3; D ambiguous. Germline V CDR1 and CDR2: MNHEY, SMNVEV (reference sequence). Trimming pared 6 bases from V and 0 bases from J, leaving 4 bases between. The CDR3 sequence is 12 residues long.